The rows below give T cell receptor beta chains drawn from one sample of a study of blood T cell repertoires in COVID-19. Clones were sequenced by immunoSEQ multiplex PCR, and TCRdb holds only the in-frame ones, with some missing. This repertoire shows 140,000 or so clones, 88% found once; its top ten account for 1.7%. Sequenced: peripheral blood. The receptor source for this set is a woman aged 45-60 years with acute or convalescent COVID-19. Both conserved end residues are part of each CDR3. Fields, in order: clone size, V gene, J gene, D gene, CDR3 DNA, CDR3 protein. The D gene is left open where the match is weak. Part of the rows lack a size; the others show once, few, many or a class for expanded clones.

once	TRBV7-6	TRBJ2-2	TRBD1	TGTGCCAGCAGCGCCTCCGGGACAGGTCACGGGGAGCTGTTTTTT	CASSASGTGHGELFF
-	TRBV2	TRBJ1-2	TRBD1	TGTGCCAGCACCAGGGGGCAGGAAGGCTACACCTTC	CASTRGQEGYTF
-	TRBV24-1	TRBJ2-3	-	TGTGCCACCAGTGATCCGAGGACAACGTCAGATACGCAGTATTTT	CATSDPRTTSDTQYF
once	TRBV29-1	TRBJ2-7	TRBD1	TGCAGCGTTAAACAGGGGAACTCCTACGAGCAGTACTTC	CSVKQGNSYEQYF
once	TRBV5-1	TRBJ2-1	TRBD2	TGCGCCAGCAGACTTCTAGCGGGAATCGATGAGCAGTTCTTC	CASRLLAGIDEQFF
once	TRBV19	TRBJ1-5	-	TGTGCCAGTAGTCACATCCAAGTCGATCAGCCCCAGCATTTT	CASSHIQVDQPQHF
-	TRBV28	TRBJ1-2	TRBD1	TGTGCCAGCACTTGGACAGGGAAGGATCCCTATGGCTACACCTTC	CASTWTGKDPYGYTF
-	TRBV2	TRBJ1-2	-	TGTGCCAGCAGTTTTCAGGAAGGGGGCTATGGCTACACCTTC	CASSFQEGGYGYTF
once	TRBV7-3	TRBJ1-1	-	TGTGCCAGCAGCGCACAGGGTGCAATTAGGAGGACTGAAGCTTTCTTT	CASSAQGAIRRTEAFF
few	TRBV6-4	TRBJ1-1	-	TGTGCCAGCAGTGACAGTGGAGGGAATGAAGCTTTCTTT	CASSDSGGNEAFF
once	TRBV5-1	TRBJ1-1	-	TGCGCCAGCAGCTTGGTCGGACAACCGAACACTGAAGCTTTCTTT	CASSLVGQPNTEAFF
-	TRBV28	TRBJ1-2	TRBD1	TGTGCCAGCAGTACAGGGGGCGGGGCAAGGGGGCCCTATGGCTACACCTTC	CASSTGGGARGPYGYTF
-	TRBV24-1	TRBJ1-5	-	TGTGCCACCAGTGGGCCGGCGGGGCCCCAGCATTTT	CATSGPAGPQHF
-	TRBV10-2	TRBJ2-1	-	TGCGCCAGCGCCGCGGGCAGCCCCAATGAGCAGTTCTTC	CASAAGSPNEQFF
-	TRBV12-3/TRBV12-4	TRBJ1-2	-	TGTGCCAGCAGGCGGGGAGTAGGGGGCTACACCTTC	CASRRGVGGYTF
-	TRBV3-1/TRBV3-2	TRBJ1-2	TRBD1	TGTGCCAGCAGCCGAGTACAGGGGAGGTATGGCTACACCTTC	CASSRVQGRYGYTF
once	TRBV14	TRBJ2-3	-	TGTGCCAGCAGCCGTACAGTCGATCGCACAGATACGCAGTATTTT	CASSRTVDRTDTQYF
-	TRBV5-4	TRBJ1-4	-	TGTGCCAGCAAGCCTGGTGGCGGGATAGATGAAAAACTGTTTTTT	CASKPGGGIDEKLFF
-	TRBV3-1/TRBV3-2	TRBJ2-3	TRBD2	TGTGCCAGCAGTCCTTTAGGAGTAGCGGGAGGGGGAACAGATACGCAGTATTTT	CASSPLGVAGGGTDTQYF
-	TRBV20-1	TRBJ2-1	-	TGCAGTGCTAGATCCGGTCATGAGCAGTTCTTC	CSARSGHEQFF
-	TRBV10-3	TRBJ2-1	TRBD2	TGTGCCATCATGGGCCGACTAGCAGACAATGAGCAGTTCTTC	CAIMGRLADNEQFF
-	TRBV5-1	TRBJ2-7	TRBD2	TGCGCCAGCAGCTTGTTCCGGCTAGCGGGAGGATCCTCCTACGAGCAGTACTTC	CASSLFRLAGGSSYEQYF
-	TRBV27	TRBJ2-6	TRBD1	TGTGCCAGCAGGCTACAGGGGGCGCTCGGGGCCAACGTCCTGACTTTC	CASRLQGALGANVLTF
once	TRBV15	TRBJ2-1	TRBD2	TGTGCCACCAGCAGAGGGTCTAGCGGGAGGGCAAATGAGCAGTTCTTC	CATSRGSSGRANEQFF
-	TRBV11-2	TRBJ1-5	TRBD1	TGTGCCAGCAGCTTAGTAGCCGGGACAGGGGACCAGCCCCAGCATTTT	CASSLVAGTGDQPQHF
-	TRBV6-5	TRBJ1-1	-	TGTGCCAGCAGGGGATTGGACAGACGGGAAGCTTTCTTT	CASRGLDRREAFF
once	TRBV27	TRBJ2-7	TRBD1	TGTGCCAGCAGTTTGGGGGCACCCCGACAGGGATCCTACGAGCAGTACTTC	CASSLGAPRQGSYEQYF
-	TRBV29-1	TRBJ2-5	-	TGCAGCGTTCACAATTCGGAGACCCAGTACTTC	CSVHNSETQYF
-	TRBV24-1	TRBJ2-3	-	TGTGCCACCAGGGACAGAGTGCTCACAGATACGCAGTATTTT	CATRDRVLTDTQYF
-	TRBV5-5	TRBJ1-1	-	TGTGCCAGCAGCTCGGGACATTTGAACACTGAAGCTTTCTTT	CASSSGHLNTEAFF
-	TRBV6-1	TRBJ1-4	TRBD1	TGTGCCAGCAGGGGTGGACAGGGGCGGGGTGAAAAACTGTTTTTT	CASRGGQGRGEKLFF
once	TRBV28	TRBJ1-1	TRBD1	TGTGCCAGCAGGACAGGGTCCACTGAAGCTTTCTTT	CASRTGSTEAFF
-	TRBV6-1	TRBJ2-7	TRBD1	TGTGCCAGCAGTGAAATAGAGACAGGGTTAATTGAGCGGTACTTC	CASSEIETGLIERYF
-	TRBV7-9	TRBJ1-1	-	TGTGCCAGCACCCTTAGGGGAGGTACGGACACTGAAGCTTTCTTT	CASTLRGGTDTEAFF
-	TRBV12-5	TRBJ2-5	-	TGTGCTAGTGGCCCGATCCTAGAAGAGACCCAGTACTTC	CASGPILEETQYF
-	TRBV13	TRBJ1-6	-	TGTGCCAGCAGCTTAGGGAGCTCCTATAATTCACCCCTCCACTTT	CASSLGSSYNSPLHF
-	TRBV19	TRBJ2-3	-	TGTGCCTCCTCAGGGACTGCAGATACGCAGTATTTT	CASSGTADTQYF
-	TRBV7-3	TRBJ1-1	-	TGTGCCAGCAGCTTAGACGGACAAATGAACACTGAAGCTTTCTTT	CASSLDGQMNTEAFF
-	TRBV20-1	TRBJ2-7	-	TGCAGTGCTAGTTCAGGGCCCCACTACGAGCAGTACTTC	CSASSGPHYEQYF
-	TRBV6-5	TRBJ2-7	-	TGTGCCAGTTCAACGACTTTTCTTCGCGAGCAGTACTTC	CASSTTFLREQYF
-	TRBV5-1	TRBJ2-2	-	TGCGCCAGCAGCCCGGAGTCAATTGGGGGGGAGCTGTTTTTT	CASSPESIGGELFF
-	TRBV20-1	TRBJ1-2	TRBD1	TGCAGTGACTCAGGGGGAAGTGGCTACACCTTC	CSDSGGSGYTF
-	TRBV19	TRBJ1-5	-	TGTGCCAGTACCATGACCGAGGGGGGCAATCAGCCCCAGCATTTT	CASTMTEGGNQPQHF
-	TRBV7-8	TRBJ1-1	TRBD1	TGTGCCAGCAGTCCGACAGGGGCAGTGGCTGAAGCTTTCTTT	CASSPTGAVAEAFF
few	TRBV7-3	TRBJ1-6	-	TGTGCCAGCAGCTCGCAGGATTCACCCCTCCACTTT	CASSSQDSPLHF
-	TRBV15	TRBJ1-4	-	TGTGCCACCAGCAGAGTGGGGGGTGAGCTCGCTAATGAAAAACTGTTTTTT	CATSRVGGELANEKLFF
-	TRBV6-6	TRBJ2-7	-	TGTGCCAGCAGTTACCCCGAACAGGGATCCGAGCAGTACTTC	CASSYPEQGSEQYF